One sample yielded the 10 T cell receptor beta chains listed below, sequenced in a study of T cell repertoires in cytomegalovirus infection (dated by TCRdb to between 2018 and 2020). Reads for this sample came from an Illumina HiSeq 1500. TCRdb reworked the public reads: Q25 trimming with fastp, MiXCR clone assembly, productive beta chains retained. Each entry is one CDR3 protein sequence, shown with its most common DNA and genes. The sample table holds fewer than 950,000 distinct CDR3 sequences, of which 32% were seen once. The ten top clones hold around an eighth of the sample. Antigens of these TCRs are unknown. Reading the label with the study, this specimen's treatment or condition is: in vitro stimulation with specific CMV peptide epitopes to enrich CMV-specific T cells. Sequences were derived from cultured CD8+ T cells from PBMCs, sampled from culture after CMV antigen stimulation. These receptor sequences come from a human donor in good health (CMV status not recorded). Some clones in this sample may be carry-over from other donors' samples.

This clonotype occurred a few times. The rearrangement links TRBV27 to TRBJ1-1; D may be TRBD1 (6 bases). Germline V gene data show CDR1 as MNHEY and CDR2 as SMNVEV (reference sequence). V lost 4 bases and J lost 7, with 13 bases in between. The CDR3 has 13 residues. This chain's CDR3 is CASSWGGGIEAFF. CDR3 nucleotide sequence: TGTGCCAGCAGTTGGGGAGGGGGAATTGAAGCTTTCTTT.

This chain connects TRBV2 to TRBJ2-3; 8 bases line up with TRBD2. Germline CDR1 reads SNHLY; CDR2 reads FYNNEI. V was pared by 1 base and J by 0 bases, with 0 bases of the junction left unmatched. The CDR3 covers 15 residues. The CDR3 nucleotides read TGTGCCAGCAGTGAAGAGCGGGGGAGCACAGATACGCAGTATTTT. Translating it yields CASSEERGSTDTQYF.

This clonotype was recorded once. The J gene is TRBJ2-5, the V gene TRBV27; weak D call: TRBD2 (5 bases). Per germline, CDR1 MNHEY and CDR2 SMNVEV (reference sequence). Trimming took 5 bases from V and 2 from J, leaving 15 bases between them. The CDR3 covers 15 residues. The CDR3 nucleotides read TGTGCCAGCAGTGTCCTAAGACGGGGACAAGAGACCCAGTACTTC. It translates to CASSVLRRGQETQYF.

The rearrangement joins TRBV28 to TRBJ2-5, with a possible D match to TRBD1 (5 bases). Germline values: CDR1 MDHEN, CDR2 SYDVKM. This CDR3 is 14 amino acids long. V was clipped by 2 bases and J by 8 bases, with 15 bases between them. CDR3 loop: CASSLLSRAKTQYF. The CDR3 bases are TGTGCCAGCAGTTTACTGTCCAGGGCGAAAACCCAGTACTTC. Full variable domain (remainder filled in from reference TRBV28 and TRBJ2-5): DVKVTQSSRYLVKRTGEKVFLECVQDMDHENMFWYRQDPGLGLRLIYFSYDVKMKEKGDIPEGYSVSREKKERFSLILESASTNQTSMYLCASSLLSRAKTQYFGPGTRLLVL.

Turning to this clonotype: One junction end does not reproduce the germline sequence, and a read error may be involved. This rearrangement joins TRBV9 to TRBJ2-3, with D tentatively TRBD1 (6 bases). Germline V lookup: CDR1 SGDLS, CDR2 YYNGEE. This CDR3 has 16 amino acids. CDR3 protein: CANSVGVQGYTDTQYF. The CDR3 region has the DNA TGTGCCAACAGCGTAGGAGTGCAGGGGTACACAGATACGCAGTATTTT.

This clonotype was found a few times. This sequence joins TRBV15 and TRBJ1-4; D gene ambiguous. Deletions cut 0 bases from V and 0 bases from J, with 17 bases between. This CDR3 is 19 amino acids long. Germline CDR1 reads LNHNV; CDR2 reads YYDKDF (reference sequence). The CDR3, as DNA: TGTGCCACCAGCAGAGATATTGCGCGGGGAAGAGCAACTAATGAAAAACTGTTTTTT. Translated, it gives CATSRDIARGRATNEKLFF. Complete variable domain (other parts from reference TRBV15 and TRBJ1-4): DAMVIQNPRYQVTQFGKPVTLSCSQTLNHNVMYWYQQKSSQAPKLLFHYYDKDFNNEADTPDNFQSRRPNTSFCFLDIRSPGLGDTAMYLCATSRDIARGRATNEKLFFGSGTQLSVL.

The chain employs TRBV19 and TRBJ2-5; 7 bases are a match to TRBD2. The length of the CDR3 is 17 residues. V dropped 5 bases and J dropped 1; count of bases not matched to a gene: 13. The germline gives CDR1 LNHDA, CDR2 SQIVND (reference sequence). The CDR3 bases are TGTGCCAGTAGTGCCCCTCGTGGGGTAGCGGGCCAAGAGACCCAGTACTTC. This translates into CASSAPRGVAGQETQYF.

This chain links TRBV6-8 with TRBJ2-3; D might be TRBD2 (5 bases). Trimming shortened V by 0 bases and J by 0 bases, and 13 bases separated the two germline ends. This CDR3 spans 17 amino acids. Germline V CDR1 and CDR2: MNHGY, SAAAGT. The CDR3 sequence: CASSYSTLAPSTDTQYF. CDR3 coding DNA: TGTGCCAGCAGTTACTCGACTTTAGCGCCAAGCACAGATACGCAGTATTTT.

The CDR3 DNA reads as TGTGCCAGCAGCCTACGGAAACAGGGGACTTCAACCGGGGAGCTGTTTTTT. It translates to CASSLRKQGTSTGELFF. The chain carries TRBV7-4 and TRBJ2-2, with D possibly TRBD1 on 7 matching bases. This CDR3 has 17 amino acids. With 5 bases removed from V and 5 bases from J, the gap between germline ends came to 21 bases. From germline, CDR1 is SGHVT and CDR2 SQSDAQ.

This clonotype showed up many times. V and J are TRBV7-9 and TRBJ2-5; unclear D gene. Trimming removed 0 bases from V and 5 bases from J, with 10 bases in between. The CDR3 has 14 amino acids. The germline gives CDR1 SEHNR, CDR2 FQNEAQ (reference sequence). CDR3 protein: CASSLALSEETQYF. CDR3 DNA: TGTGCCAGCAGCTTAGCGCTCAGTGAGGAGACCCAGTACTTC.